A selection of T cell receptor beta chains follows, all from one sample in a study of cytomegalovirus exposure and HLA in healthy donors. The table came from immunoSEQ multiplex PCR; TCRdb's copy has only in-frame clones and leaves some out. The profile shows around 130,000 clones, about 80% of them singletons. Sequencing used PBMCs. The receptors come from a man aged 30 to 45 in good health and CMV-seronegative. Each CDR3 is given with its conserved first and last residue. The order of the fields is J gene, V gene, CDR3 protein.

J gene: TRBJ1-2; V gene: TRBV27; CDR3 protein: CASADRGYGYTF
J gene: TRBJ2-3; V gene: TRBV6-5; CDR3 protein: CASRPQRGGTDTQYF
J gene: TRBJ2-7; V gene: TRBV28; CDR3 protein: CGSQAPNYEQYF
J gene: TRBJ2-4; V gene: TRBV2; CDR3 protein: CASRPELLAKNIQYF
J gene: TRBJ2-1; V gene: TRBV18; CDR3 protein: CASSPETVLNEQFF
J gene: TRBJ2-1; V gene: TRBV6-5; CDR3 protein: CASSYAYANEQFF
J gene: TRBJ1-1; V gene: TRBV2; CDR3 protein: CASLALRDTEAFF
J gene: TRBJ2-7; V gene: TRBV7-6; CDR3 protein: CASSLQEGQPYEQYF
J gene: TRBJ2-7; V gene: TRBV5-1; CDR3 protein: CASSSARLAGAGEQYF
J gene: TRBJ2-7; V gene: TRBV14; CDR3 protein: CASNQQGAAYEQYF
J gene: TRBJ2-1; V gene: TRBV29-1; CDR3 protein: CSVDPGTRSNNEQFF
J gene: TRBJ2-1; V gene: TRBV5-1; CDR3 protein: CASSLDRDRVYNEQFF
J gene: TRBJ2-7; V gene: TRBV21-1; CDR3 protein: CASSNSSGTGCFYEQYF
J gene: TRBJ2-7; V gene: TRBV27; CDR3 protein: CASSFPSGEQYF
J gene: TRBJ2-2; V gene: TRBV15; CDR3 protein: CATSRDPPTVNTGELFF
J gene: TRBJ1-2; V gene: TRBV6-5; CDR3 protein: CASSYSFGGANYGYTF
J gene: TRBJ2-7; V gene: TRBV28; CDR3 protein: CASRRRPGRNEQYF
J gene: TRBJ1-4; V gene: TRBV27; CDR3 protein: CASSLIGGASNEKLFF